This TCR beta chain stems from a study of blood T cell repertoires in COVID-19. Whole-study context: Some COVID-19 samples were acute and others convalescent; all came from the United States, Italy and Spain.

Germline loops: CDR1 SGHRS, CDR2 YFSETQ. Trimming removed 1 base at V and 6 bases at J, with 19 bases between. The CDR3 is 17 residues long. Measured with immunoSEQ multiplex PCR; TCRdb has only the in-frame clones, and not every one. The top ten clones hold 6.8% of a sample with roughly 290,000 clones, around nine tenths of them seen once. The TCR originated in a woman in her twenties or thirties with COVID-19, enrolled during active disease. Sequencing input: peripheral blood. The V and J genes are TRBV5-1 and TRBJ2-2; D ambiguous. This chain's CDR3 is CASSLLRNGRLAGELFF. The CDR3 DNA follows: TGCGCCAGCAGCTTGCTCAGGAATGGGCGTTTGGCCGGGGAGCTGTTTTTT.